This entry concerns a single T cell receptor beta chain. The antigen remains undetermined. The PCR contained 60 Vbeta and 13 Jbeta primers. Sequencing was performed with immunoSEQ multiplex PCR; in TCRdb, only in-frame clones are kept and a portion is missing. The repertoire holds 130,000 or so clones, with 75% as singletons. This entry belongs to a study of cytomegalovirus exposure and HLA in healthy donors. The study's findings and limits: In an earlier analysis, most TCR beta V segments were productive about 90% or about 30% of the time.

Germline V lookup: CDR1 SGHRS, CDR2 YFSETQ. The CDR3 runs to 17 residues. This clonotype originated in a middle-aged man in good health and CMV-seronegative. J is TRBJ2-5 and V is TRBV5-1, with 12 positions matching TRBD2. The J call may not be correct, given that the DNA end is closer to TRBJ2-7. The sequenced sample consisted of PBMCs. The CDR3 DNA reads TGCGCCAGCAGCTTGGAGATTCTAGCGGGGGGGGAATACGAGCAGTACTTC. This gives the protein CASSLEILAGGEYEQYF.